The 14 T cell receptor beta chains listed next were all sequenced from one sample in a study of cytomegalovirus exposure and HLA in healthy donors. The study ran its PCR with 60 Vbeta and 13 Jbeta primers. Produced via immunoSEQ multiplex PCR; TCRdb's table is partial and in-frame only. Of over 200,000 clones listed, 77% are singletons. Sequenced input: PBMCs. These TCRs come from an older woman in good health and CMV-seropositive.

V and J are TRBV6-5 and TRBJ1-2; 8 bases map to TRBD1. The V and J ends lost 0 bases and 7 bases, in that order; junction bases with no gene match: 10. The CDR3 totals 16 residues. Germline-derived CDR1 and CDR2 are MNHEY and SVGAGI. The CDR3 coding sequence is TGTGCCAGCAGTTACTCGATCATAGACAGGGGAGGTGGCTACACCTTC. Its protein product is CASSYSIIDRGGGYTF.

The chain carries TRBV7-6 and TRBJ2-2, with D possibly TRBD2 on 6 matching bases. Between the trimmed V and J ends, which lost 5 bases and 4 bases, there was a span of 17 bases. The germline V gene encodes CDR1 SGHVS and CDR2 FNYEAQ. This CDR3 comprises 16 residues. The CDR3 loop is CASSPDGGIVTGELFF. Written as DNA, the CDR3 is TGTGCCAGCAGCCCCGACGGCGGGATAGTCACCGGGGAGCTGTTTTTT.

This chain uses TRBV19 with TRBJ2-1, with TRBD2 matching 11 bases. Germline CDR1 and CDR2: LNHDA and SQIVND (reference sequence). Trimming at V came to 6 bases and at J to 5 bases, leaving 6 bases not matched to a gene. CDR3 length equals 15 residues. CDR3 loop: CASSRGTSGNNEQFF. The CDR3 DNA reads as TGTGCCAGTAGCCGCGGGACTAGCGGTAACAATGAGCAGTTCTTC.

This clone showed up just a few times. This chain connects TRBV21-1 to TRBJ1-5. TRBV21-1 constitutes a pseudogene. This CDR3 contains 14 residues. CDR3 sequence (DNA): TGTGCCAGCTCCAACGGGGGACCCGATCAGCCCCAGCATTTT. It yields the protein CASSNGGPDQPQHF.

CDR3 loop: CASSSAGGSTDTQYF. The CDR3 DNA reads TGTGCCAGCAGCTCCGCAGGGGGGAGCACAGATACGCAGTATTTT. The chain has TRBV5-6 and TRBJ2-3; possible D gene TRBD1, 7 bases. Deletions cut 3 bases from V and 0 bases from J, with 11 bases between. Germline V gene lookup returns CDR1 SGHDT and CDR2 YYEEEE. This CDR3 contains 15 residues.

The chain carries TRBV7-2 and TRBJ1-4, with TRBD1 matching over 9 bases. Germline values: CDR1 SGHTA, CDR2 FQGNSA. V was clipped by 5 bases and J by 6 bases; unmatched bases: 4. The CDR3 runs to 14 residues. In DNA form, the CDR3 reads TGTGCCAGCAGCATCGACAGGGGGGATGAAAAACTGTTTTTT. Its protein is CASSIDRGDEKLFF.

This clone has more than one count but fewer than ten. This chain links TRBV18 with TRBJ2-1; D call uncertain. V lost 0 bases and J 5 bases, leaving 11 bases between the germline ends. Germline CDR1 and CDR2: KGHSH and LQKENI. The CDR3 loop spans 15 amino acids. DNA of the CDR3: TGTGCCAGCTCACCACCGAATCAGGCCAACAATGAGCAGTTCTTC. It specifies CASSPPNQANNEQFF.

The chain recombines TRBV2 with TRBJ1-5, with a weak D call TRBD1 (6 bases). The V gene lost 2 bases and the J gene lost 4 bases, with 9 bases spanning the gap. The V gene's germline CDR1 is SNHLY and CDR2 FYNNEI. The CDR3 sequence is 14 residues long. Here the CDR3 reads CASSEQGRNQPQHF. Here the CDR3 DNA reads TGTGCCAGCAGTGAACAGGGGCGAAATCAGCCCCAGCATTTT.

The chain employs TRBV28 and TRBJ1-5; D gene uncertain. The CDR3 contains 13 residues. V lost 2 bases and J lost 9, with 11 bases in between. From germline, CDR1 is MDHEN and CDR2 SYDVKM. Here the CDR3 reads CASSLGSLGPQHF. Here the CDR3 DNA reads TGTGCCAGCAGTTTAGGGAGCCTGGGGCCCCAGCATTTT.

This chain links TRBV19 with TRBJ1-1; TRBD1 matches at 8 bases. Germline loops: CDR1 LNHDA, CDR2 SQIVND (reference sequence). The CDR3 has 16 residues. J was trimmed by 1 base and V by 6 bases; bases with no gene match: 10. The CDR3 DNA reads TGTGCCAGTAGGACTTTTCCGGGACAGGAGAACACTGAAGCTTTCTTT. Translating it yields CASRTFPGQENTEAFF.

V is TRBV7-9 and J is TRBJ1-1; TRBD1 might be the D (5 bases). The V end was cut by 4 bases, the J end by 5 bases, with 14 bases between. Germline assignment: CDR1 SEHNR and CDR2 FQNEAQ (reference sequence). CDR3 size: 14 residues. CDR3 in amino acids: CASSSQGVWTEAFF. Written as DNA, the CDR3 is TGTGCCAGCAGCTCCCAAGGGGTTTGGACTGAAGCTTTCTTT.

V gene TRBV5-1 combines with J gene TRBJ1-2; 7 nucleotides agree with TRBD1. This CDR3 spans 14 amino acids. Germline values: CDR1 SGHRS, CDR2 YFSETQ. The junction had 9 bases not matched to a gene; V was cut back by 4 bases and J by 6 bases. CDR3 amino acids: CASSRGTDSDGYTF. The CDR3 DNA reads as TGCGCCAGCAGCAGAGGGACAGACTCAGATGGCTACACCTTC.

The chain links TRBV6-5 to TRBJ1-1; D remains unclear. The germline CDR1 and CDR2 sequences are MNHEY and SVGAGI. The CDR3 length is 16 residues. Trimming removed 0 bases at V and 2 bases at J, with 13 bases between. The CDR3 DNA is TGTGCCAGCAGTTACTCAGGAGGTCGGGGTAACACTGAAGCTTTCTTT. The encoded protein is CASSYSGGRGNTEAFF.

The genes are TRBV7-2 and TRBJ2-7; 7 positions match TRBD2. The CDR3 contains 16 residues. Germline trimming cut 0 bases from V and 4 bases from J; bases unmatched to any gene: 9. Germline lookup yields CDR1 SGHTA and CDR2 FQGNSA. The CDR3 region has the DNA TGTGCCAGCAGCTTAGCGCGGGGGATGCAAGGGTACGAGCAGTACTTC. Its protein is CASSLARGMQGYEQYF.